This TCR beta chain originates from a study of OX40 agonist ivuxolimab in advanced cancers. Study-wide findings and caveats: Clonal expansion was among the lowest in partial responders at 0.1-3.0 mg/kg, especially CD8+.

The CDR3 is 13 amino acids. Germline values: CDR1 WNHNN, CDR2 SYGVQD (reference sequence). V was clipped by 5 bases and J by 3 bases, with 7 bases between them. A note on this clone: Its specificity is not known.

Samples of blood were obtained at baseline, on cycle 4 day 1, and on cycle 7 day 1. Method: immunoSEQ multiplex PCR; TCRdb's copy keeps in-frame clones and lacks some. The repertoire holds some 43,000 clones, with around 87% as singletons. The sequencing used CD4+ or CD8+ T cells sorted from blood, collected in a trial of the OX40 agonist ivuxolimab. V and J are TRBV10-1 and TRBJ2-2; D uncertain. This receptor was obtained from an adult with an advanced solid tumor such as melanoma, head and neck, liver or kidney cancer. The CDR3 loop reads CASSTTYTGELFF. CDR3 DNA: TGCGCCAGCAGTACGACCTACACCGGGGAGCTGTTTTTT.